One sample yielded the 8 T cell receptor beta chains listed below, sequenced in a study of cytomegalovirus exposure and HLA in healthy donors. Primers for the PCR totalled 60 Vbeta and 13 Jbeta. Clones were sequenced by immunoSEQ multiplex PCR, and TCRdb holds only the in-frame ones, with some missing. Of about 250,000 clones in the sample, under 90% were seen once. Material: PBMCs. Receptor source: a girl aged 2 to 10 in good health and CMV-seronegative.

The chain joins TRBV6-5 to TRBJ2-3; no reliable D call. CDR3 length equals 15 residues. Germline values: CDR1 MNHEY, CDR2 SVGAGI. Trimming stripped 0 bases from V and 3 bases from J, with 10 bases between. The CDR3 sequence is CASSYSGGGTDTQYF. In DNA form, the CDR3 reads TGTGCCAGCAGTTACTCAGGCGGCGGTACAGATACGCAGTATTTT.

This clone was seen only once. CDR3 loop: CASSLQEGFFNYGYTF. CDR3 sequence (DNA): TGTGCCAGCAGCTTGCAAGAGGGTTTTTTTAACTATGGCTACACCTTC. The chain combines TRBV5-5 with TRBJ1-2; D gene unclear. Trimming removed 1 base at V and 1 base at J, with 14 bases between. The CDR3 is 16 residues long. Per the germline V gene, CDR1 is SGHKS and CDR2 is YYEKEE (reference sequence). The entire variable domain, with the rest obtained from reference TRBV5-5 and TRBJ1-2, is as follows: DAGVTQSPTHLIKTRGQQVTLRCSPISGHKSVSWYQQVLGQGPQFIFQYYEKEERGRGNFPDRFSARQFPNYSSELNVNALLLGDSALYLCASSLQEGFFNYGYTFGSGTRLTVV.

CDR3 in DNA: TGTGCCAGCAGCTTCAGCGGGGAGGTGGGCACAGATACGCAGTATTTT. Translated, it gives CASSFSGEVGTDTQYF. V usage is TRBV7-9 and J usage is TRBJ2-3, with TRBD2 matching 7 bases. Per germline, CDR1 SEHNR and CDR2 FQNEAQ (reference sequence). Trimming at V came to 3 bases and at J to 1 base, leaving 7 bases not matched to a gene. This CDR3 spans 16 amino acids.

V is TRBV7-9 and J is TRBJ2-2; D might be TRBD1 (5 bases). Germline V gene lookup returns CDR1 SEHNR and CDR2 FQNEAQ (reference sequence). The CDR3 has 12 residues. The V and J ends lost 5 bases and 7 bases respectively, with 8 bases between them. As DNA, the CDR3 is TGTGCCAGCAGCCAGGGTGTCGGGGAGCTGTTTTTT. It yields the protein CASSQGVGELFF.

The rearrangement uses TRBV10-2 and TRBJ2-3; 9 bases are a match to TRBD1. Germline V gene sequence: CDR1 WSHSY, CDR2 SAAADI. After removal of 3 bases from V and 3 bases from J, the junction contained 4 bases not matched to a gene. The CDR3 runs 15 residues. CDR3 in DNA: TGCGCCAGCAGTGATGCCGGGACAGGGACAGATACGCAGTATTTT. Protein: CASSDAGTGTDTQYF.

This sequence joins TRBV5-1 and TRBJ1-6; 7 bases agree with TRBD1. Germline values: CDR1 SGHRS, CDR2 YFSETQ. Losses at the gene ends were 0 bases for V and 9 bases for J; bases not matched to a gene: 9. This CDR3 is 16 amino acids long. CDR3 loop: CASSLVGQRLGSPLHF. CDR3 DNA: TGCGCCAGCAGCTTGGTGGGACAGAGATTGGGTTCACCCCTCCACTTT.

This rearrangement joins TRBV9 to TRBJ2-1; TRBD2 agrees at 7 bases. The V gene end was trimmed by 2 bases and the J gene end by 2 bases; junction bases not matched to a gene: 7. Germline V gives CDR1 SGDLS, CDR2 YYNGEE. CDR3 length equals 16 residues. The CDR3: CASSVTGGTTYNEQFF. Here the CDR3 DNA reads TGTGCCAGCAGCGTTACGGGGGGTACGACCTACAATGAGCAGTTCTTC. Drawing the rest from reference TRBV9 and TRBJ2-1, the complete variable domain is DSGVTQTPKHLITATGQRVTLRCSPRSGDLSVYWYQQSLDQGLQFLIQYYNGEERAKGNILERFSAQQFPDLHSELNLSSLELGDSALYFCASSVTGGTTYNEQFFGPGTRLTVL.

This clone was observed a few times. This sequence joins TRBV12-5 and TRBJ1-2; the match to TRBD1 covers 8 bases. The J segment lost 6 bases and the V segment lost 1 base, leaving 1 base of the junction unmatched. CDR1 is LGHNT and CDR2 is FRNRAP in the germline V gene. This CDR3 region has 13 residues. The CDR3: CASGLGTGNGYTF. CDR3 bases: TGTGCTAGTGGTTTGGGGACAGGGAATGGCTACACCTTC.